The 26 T cell receptor beta chains given below trace back to one sample, sequenced in a study of molecular identifiers for immune sequencing clone quantification. TCRdb passed the PCR reads through MiXCR, listing each CDR3 protein once. There are roughly 320,000 distinct CDR3 sequences in the sample; about a quarter occur only once, and about 0.71% lies in the top ten. Sequenced sample: naive CD8+ T cells from blood, with Jurkat cell RNA spiked in. The subset is: FACS-sorted CD8+CD4-CCR7+CD45RA+ naive T cells. These receptors were collected from a human donor in good health. Some libraries in this study had Jurkat cell RNA spiked in.

This clonotype was detected many times. V is TRBV29-1 and J is TRBJ2-2; D may match TRBD1 or TRBD2 (5 bases each). The CDR3 length is 13 residues. V was trimmed by 6 bases and J by 0 bases, leaving 8 bases between them. CDR1 and CDR2 from the germline V gene are SQVTM and ANQGSEA. The CDR3 protein is CSVGTANTGELFF. For the CDR3, the DNA is TGCAGCGTAGGGACGGCGAACACCGGGGAGCTGTTTTTT.

For this clonotype: A read error is possible here, since a much larger clone lies one base away. The V and J genes are TRBV29-1 and TRBJ1-1; D gene uncertain. The V and J ends lost 7 bases and 8 bases respectively, with 11 bases between them. Germline V gene sequence: CDR1 SQVTM, CDR2 ANQGSEA. This CDR3 has 10 amino acids. The CDR3 spells CSGDSGEAFF. CDR3 nucleotides: TGCAGCGGTGACTCAGGAGAAGCTTTCTTT.

In regard to this clonotype: Since a much larger clone is just one base distant, this may be a read error. The J gene is TRBJ1-2, the V gene TRBV6-1; D not certain. CDR1 MNHNS and CDR2 SASEGT come from the germline V gene. The CDR3 sequence is 11 residues long. The CDR3 DNA sequence: TGTGCCAGCAGTGATGCGCATGGCCACACCTTC. It translates to CASSDAHGHTF.

This clonotype was observed a single time. The junction shows a germline mismatch at one end, possibly a read error. The CDR3 sequence: CASTPTGDSKNNQYF. CDR3 sequence (DNA): TGTGCCAGCACTCCGACAGGGGACAGCAAAAACAATCAGTACTTC. The J gene is TRBJ2-4, the V gene TRBV27; 8 bases align to TRBD1. CDR1 MNHEY and CDR2 SMNVEV come from the germline V gene (reference sequence). This CDR3 spans 15 amino acids.

This clonotype was detected only a few times. The rearrangement joins TRBV6-5 to TRBJ2-5; TRBD1 matches 8 bases. With 1 base clipped from V and 5 bases from J, the junction kept 6 bases outside the gene matches. Germline CDR1 reads MNHEY; CDR2 reads SVGAGI. The CDR3 totals 15 residues. This CDR3 is CASSYFKTGEETQYF. The CDR3 coding sequence is TGTGCCAGCAGTTACTTCAAGACAGGGGAGGAGACCCAGTACTTC.

This clonotype was observed a few times. The CDR3 loop reads CASSYFQGSYEQYF. The CDR3 DNA reads as TGTGCCAGCAGTTACTTCCAGGGTTCCTACGAGCAGTACTTC. The rearrangement uses TRBV6-5 and TRBJ2-7, with D possibly matching TRBD1 (5 bases). Per germline, CDR1 MNHEY and CDR2 SVGAGI. The length of the CDR3 is 14 residues. The V gene lost 1 base and the J gene lost 1 base, with 8 bases spanning the gap.

This clonotype was observed a handful of times. The chain combines TRBV4-1 with TRBJ2-3, with D possibly being TRBD1 (5 bases). Germline CDR1 is MGHRA and CDR2 is YSYEKL. The CDR3 length is 14 residues. The ends were cut back, 1 base at V and 4 bases at J, with 9 bases in the middle. The CDR3 bases are TGCGCCAGCAGCCAAGGGCTAGGGGCAGATACGCAGTATTTT. Translation: CASSQGLGADTQYF.

Concerning this clonotype itself: Sequence at one end of the junction differs from germline and may be a read error. This chain joins TRBV19 and TRBJ2-7; 11 bases map to TRBD2. This CDR3 has 14 amino acids. CDR1 LNHDA and CDR2 SQIVND come from the germline V gene (reference sequence). The CDR3 DNA reads as TGTGTCAGTAGTGCTACTAGCGGGAGCTACGAGCAGTACTTC. Residues: CVSSATSGSYEQYF.

As for this clonotype: A read error may explain this, as a much larger clone is one base away. The V call is TRBV7-9, the J call TRBJ2-5; possibly TRBD2 for D (5 bases). The CDR3 is made up of 14 amino acids. Germline V gene lookup returns CDR1 SEHNR and CDR2 FQNEAQ (reference sequence). The CDR3 protein is CACSLGYGEETQYF. The CDR3 bases are TGTGCCTGCAGCTTAGGCTACGGGGAAGAGACCCAGTACTTC.

In this sample, this clonotype turned up a few times. The gene calls are TRBV27 and TRBJ2-3; no clear D. The CDR3 loop spans 15 amino acids. Between the trimmed V and J ends, which lost 7 bases and 0 bases, there was a span of 14 bases. The germline gives CDR1 MNHEY, CDR2 SMNVEV (reference sequence). CDR3 nucleotide sequence: TGTGCCAGCAAAGGGCGCGTGGGTAGCACAGATACGCAGTATTTT. Residues: CASKGRVGSTDTQYF.

As for this clonotype: Germline is not matched at one junction end, which may reflect a read error. J is TRBJ2-7 and V is TRBV15, with TRBD2 as a possible D gene (5 bases). CDR3 length: 14 residues. Germline CDR1 reads LNHNV; CDR2 reads YYDKDF (reference sequence). The CDR3 DNA is TGTGCCACCAGCAGAGAAGGGAGCTCCTACGGGCAGTACTTC. Residues: CATSREGSSYGQYF.

With respect to this clonotype: This may come from a read error, since a much larger clone is one base off. The chain joins TRBV12-3 or TRBV12-4 to TRBJ1-1; 11 bases align to TRBD1. The CDR3 runs 15 residues. CDR3 in amino acids: CASSDRDRGYTEALF. The CDR3 DNA is TGTGCCAGCAGTGACCGGGACAGGGGGTACACTGAAGCTCTCTTT.

This clonotype was picked up many times. This sequence joins TRBV2 and TRBJ2-3; D not certain. CDR3 size: 12 residues. In germline, CDR1 is SNHLY, CDR2 FYNNEI. Trimming took off 6 bases at V and 6 bases at J, with 10 bases between the two ends. This CDR3 is CASSGTGDTQYF. The CDR3 DNA reads as TGTGCCAGCAGCGGTACCGGGGATACGCAGTATTTT.

This clonotype was detected only a few times. The V and J genes are TRBV20-1 and TRBJ1-5; D is unresolved. Germline values: CDR1 DFQATT, CDR2 SNEGSKA (reference sequence). Trimming left V 0 bases short and J 5 bases short, with 14 bases between. The CDR3 loop spans 15 amino acids. The DNA for the CDR3 is TGCAGTGCTAGAGATGACTACGGTCCCTATCAGCCCCAGCATTTT. Its protein is CSARDDYGPYQPQHF.

This clonotype was observed many times. The chain links TRBV20-1 to TRBJ2-7, with D possibly called TRBD1 or TRBD2 (5 bases each). The CDR3 runs to 13 residues. V lost 3 bases and J lost 3, with 12 bases in between. Looked up from germline, CDR1 is DFQATT and CDR2 is SNEGSKA (reference sequence). The CDR3 coding sequence is TGCAGTGCTAGCGGGACCGCCCACTACGAGCAGTACTTC. The encoded protein is CSASGTAHYEQYF.

As for this clonotype: Because the CDR3 is missing its conserved closing phenylalanine or tryptophan, this is likely a read error. The chain is built from TRBV20-1 and TRBJ2-7, with TRBD1 matching over 7 bases. Germline trimming cut 3 bases from V and 3 bases from J; bases unmatched to any gene: 8. This CDR3 contains 14 residues. Germline CDR1 is DFQATT and CDR2 is SNEGSKA (reference sequence). Here the CDR3 reads CSARGPGQHYEQYS. DNA for the CDR3: TGCAGTGCTAGGGGCCCGGGACAGCACTACGAGCAGTACTCC.

This clonotype was counted at least ten times. CDR3 DNA: TGTGCCAGCAGCCCGACAGGGTCCGAGCAGTACTTC. Protein sequence: CASSPTGSEQYF. The J gene is TRBJ2-7, the V gene TRBV7-6, with 7 bases that match TRBD1. The V gene's germline CDR1 is SGHVS and CDR2 FNYEAQ. The CDR3 has 12 amino acids. V lost 5 bases and J lost 6; bases outside the gene matches: 4.

The chain uses TRBV7-9 and TRBJ2-7, with D perhaps matching TRBD1 (6 bases). Germline V gene data show CDR1 as SEHNR and CDR2 as FQNEAQ (reference sequence). The CDR3 contains 16 residues. V was pared by 5 bases and J by 0 bases, with 17 bases between. The CDR3 loop is CASSANGTPDSYEQYF. CDR3 coding DNA: TGTGCCAGCAGCGCGAACGGGACACCCGACTCCTACGAGCAGTACTTC.

The chain couples TRBV20-1 to TRBJ2-2, with a possible D match to TRBD2 (6 bases). Trimming shortened V by 0 bases and J by 1 base, and 6 bases separated the two germline ends. Germline loops: CDR1 DFQATT, CDR2 SNEGSKA (reference sequence). The CDR3 extends over 14 amino acids. The CDR3 sequence: CSARDGRNTGELFF. The CDR3 nucleotides are TGCAGTGCTAGAGACGGGAGGAACACCGGGGAGCTGTTTTTT.

A few counts support this clonotype. The CDR3 region has the DNA TGTGCCAGCAGTTTTGAGAACACAGATACGCAGTATTTT. Amino acid sequence: CASSFENTDTQYF. J is TRBJ2-3 and V is TRBV27; unclear D gene. Trimming stripped 3 bases from V and 2 bases from J, with 6 bases between. This CDR3 region has 13 residues. Germline CDR1 and CDR2: MNHEY and SMNVEV (reference sequence).

The table lists this clonotype with a few counts. The chain joins TRBV30 to TRBJ2-3; D is ambiguous. The V end lost 0 bases, the J end lost 4 bases, and 8 bases lay between the germline ends. The CDR3 is made up of 13 amino acids. The germline CDR1 and CDR2 sequences are GTSNPN and SVGIG (reference sequence). Here the CDR3 DNA reads TGTGCCTGGAGTGTACTCCCGGCAGATACGCAGTATTTT. This encodes CAWSVLPADTQYF.

With regard to this clonotype: A much larger clone differs by one base, so this may be a read error. The chain carries TRBV7-6 and TRBJ2-1; D gene uncertain. Germline V gene lookup returns CDR1 SGHVS and CDR2 FNYEAQ. The CDR3 is 12 amino acids. The CDR3 region has the DNA TGTGCCGGCAGCCCGACCGGCAATGAGCAGTTCTTC. It is translated as CAGSPTGNEQFF.

Concerning this clonotype itself: It may be a read error: a sequence one base away is much more abundant. V usage is TRBV29-1 and J usage is TRBJ1-2, with 9 bases lining up with TRBD1. Losses at the gene ends were 7 bases for V and 8 bases for J; bases not matched to a gene: 11. The length of the CDR3 is 13 residues. CDR1 and CDR2 (germline): SQVTM, ANQGSEA. The DNA for the CDR3 is TGCAGCGCCCTGGGACAGGGTGAGCAGGGCTACACCTTC. Translating gives CSALGQGEQGYTF. Full variable domain (missing parts from reference TRBV29-1 and TRBJ1-2): SAVISQKPSRDICQRGTSLTIQCQVDSQVTMMFWYRQQPGQSLTLIATANQGSEATYESGFVIDKFPISRPNLTFSTLTVSNMSPEDSSIYLCSALGQGEQGYTFGSGTRLTVV.

This clonotype was picked up one time. The chain has TRBV7-9 and TRBJ2-3; 9 nucleotides align to TRBD1. V shed 6 bases and J 6 bases; nucleotides not matched to a gene: 10. Germline V gene lookup returns CDR1 SEHNR and CDR2 FQNEAQ (reference sequence). The CDR3 has 15 residues. In nucleotides, the CDR3 is TGTGCCAGCAGACCCGGACAGGGGAATAGGGATACGCAGTATTTT. Translation: CASRPGQGNRDTQYF. The full variable domain, with the rest looked up from reference TRBV7-9 and TRBJ2-3, is DTGVSQNPRHKITKRGQNVTFRCDPISEHNRLYWYRQTLGQGPEFLTYFQNEAQLEKSRLLSDRFSAERPKGSFSTLEIQRTEQGDSAMYLCASRPGQGNRDTQYFGPGTRLTVL.

This clonotype occurred once. The junction and the germline gene differ at one end; a read error may be behind it. The V and J genes are TRBV7-3 and TRBJ2-1; D is undetermined. The CDR3 runs to 13 residues. CDR1 SGHTA and CDR2 FQGTGA come from the germline V gene. In DNA form, the CDR3 reads TGTGCCAGCAGCTTTGACAACTACAATGAGCAGCTCTTC. As protein: CASSFDNYNEQLF.

The chain is built from TRBV28 and TRBJ2-3, with 7 bases aligning to TRBD1. CDR3 length: 16 residues. CDR1 and CDR2 from the germline V gene are MDHEN and SYDVKM. The V and J ends lost 6 bases and 0 bases, in that order; junction bases with no gene match: 9. CDR3 coding DNA: TGTGCCAGCAGCCTAACCGGGACAGATAGCACAGATACGCAGTATTTT. This sequence encodes CASSLTGTDSTDTQYF.